The 21 T cell receptor beta chains below were found in one sample sequenced in a study of T cells in Graves' hyperthyroidism and ophthalmopathy. TCR beta CDR3 sequences were amplified from RNA transcripts. HTBI primers were used for first-round RT-PCR of the TCR CDR3. One entry per CDR3 protein results from TCRdb running MiXCR on the multiplex PCR reads. The table shows 700,000 or so distinct CDR3 sequences, with roughly 15% occurring only once. Material: blood. These receptors were obtained from a woman aged 50 to 60 with Graves' ophthalmopathy.

This clonotype was found many times. The chain joins TRBV18 to TRBJ1-1; the match to TRBD1 covers 8 bases. CDR3 length: 15 residues. The junction had 6 bases not matched to a gene; V was cut back by 3 bases and J by 3 bases. In germline, CDR1 is KGHSH, CDR2 LQKENI. The CDR3 DNA reads as TGTGCCAGCTCACCCTCAGGGGGCCGGGACACTGAAGCTTTCTTT. This translates into CASSPSGGRDTEAFF. Complete variable domain (other parts from reference TRBV18 and TRBJ1-1): NAGVMQNPRHLVRRRGQEARLRCSPMKGHSHVYWYRQLPEEGLKFMVYLQKENIIDESGMPKERFSAEFPKEGPSILRIQQVVRGDSAAYFCASSPSGGRDTEAFFGQGTRLTVV.

CDR3 amino acids: CASSLCNLAGVAKNIQYF. CDR3 coding DNA: TGTGCCAGCAGCTTATGTAATTTAGCCGGGGTAGCCAAAAACATTCAGTACTTC. This sequence joins TRBV7-2 and TRBJ2-4, with TRBD2 as a possible D gene (5 bases). The CDR3 has 18 amino acids. Germline loops: CDR1 SGHTA, CDR2 FQGNSA. V was trimmed by 2 bases and J by 0 bases, leaving 17 bases between them.

The rearrangement joins TRBV30 to TRBJ2-3; the D call may be TRBD1 or TRBD2 (8 bases each). Germline V gene lookup returns CDR1 GTSNPN and CDR2 SVGIG (reference sequence). The CDR3 runs to 15 residues. Trimming pared 5 bases from V and 5 bases from J, leaving 20 bases between. The CDR3 region is CAWGSGGTGGDTQYF. The CDR3 DNA follows: TGTGCCTGGGGATCGGGAGGGACAGGAGGAGATACGCAGTATTTT.

This clonotype was counted ten times or more. The chain recombines TRBV27 with TRBJ1-4, with D maybe TRBD1 (5 bases). The ends were cut back, 5 bases at V and 3 bases at J, with 16 bases in the middle. This CDR3 spans 16 amino acids. Germline values: CDR1 MNHEY, CDR2 SMNVEV (reference sequence). This CDR3 is CASSPKPGTANEKLFF. For the CDR3, the DNA is TGTGCCAGCAGTCCCAAGCCCGGGACGGCTAATGAAAAACTGTTTTTT. Drawing the rest from reference TRBV27 and TRBJ1-4, the complete variable domain is EAQVTQNPRYLITVTGKKLTVTCSQNMNHEYMSWYRQDPGLGLRQIYYSMNVEVTDKGDVPEGYKVSRKEKRNFPLILESPSPNQTSLYFCASSPKPGTANEKLFFGSGTQLSVL.

CDR3 sequence reads: CASSQGLAIQETQYF. The CDR3 DNA follows: TGCGCCAGCAGCCAAGGACTAGCGATTCAAGAGACCCAGTACTTC. The genes are TRBV5-1 and TRBJ2-5; TRBD2 agrees at 9 bases. With 4 bases clipped from V and 2 bases from J, the junction kept 6 bases outside the gene matches. Per the germline V gene, CDR1 is SGHRS and CDR2 is YFSETQ. The CDR3 sequence is 15 residues long.

This clonotype was picked up many times. The CDR3 sequence is CASSLGFRVWSEQYF. The CDR3 bases are TGTGCCAGCAGCTTAGGTTTCAGGGTTTGGAGCGAGCAGTACTTC. The gene calls are TRBV13 and TRBJ2-7; a weak D match, TRBD1 (5 bases). The CDR3 loop spans 15 amino acids. The V gene's germline CDR1 is PRHDT and CDR2 FYEKMQ (reference sequence). V was trimmed by 0 bases and J by 6 bases, leaving 15 bases between them.

The rearrangement links TRBV28 to TRBJ1-1; 7 bases are a match to TRBD1. The CDR3 spans 14 residues. With V trimmed by 6 bases and J by 4 bases, 8 bases remained unmatched. Germline V gene lookup returns CDR1 MDHEN and CDR2 SYDVKM. The DNA of the CDR3 is TGTGCCAGCAGCCCGACAGGGAGGCGCACTGAAGCTTTCTTT. This translates into CASSPTGRRTEAFF.

Only a few counts were recorded for this clonotype. Since a much larger clone is just one base distant, this may be a read error. The chain recombines TRBV28 with TRBJ1-1; no reliable D call. The CDR3 runs to 14 residues. The germline CDR1 and CDR2 sequences are MDHEN and SYDVKM. CDR3 DNA: TGTGCCAGCAGTTTATATTTTGCTGGCACTGAAGCTTCCTTT. Translation: CASSLYFAGTEASF.

This clonotype was recorded at least ten times. The rearrangement uses TRBV20-1 and TRBJ2-1; TRBD2 agrees at 14 bases. Germline loops: CDR1 DFQATT, CDR2 SNEGSKA (reference sequence). J was trimmed by 5 bases and V by 3 bases; bases with no gene match: 18. The CDR3 runs 20 residues. The CDR3, as DNA: TGCAGTGCTAGTCCAACCCCGGGCCGGACTAGCGGGAGGTACCACAATGAGCAGTTCTTC. Translation: CSASPTPGRTSGRYHNEQFF.

This clonotype occurred a few times. The chain employs TRBV29-1 and TRBJ2-7; 7 bases fit TRBD2. The CDR3 contains 14 residues. V trimming: 4 bases; J trimming: 5 bases; junction bases outside the gene matches: 11. The V gene's germline CDR1 is SQVTM and CDR2 ANQGSEA. The CDR3: CSVAQTSTNHEQYF. The CDR3 DNA sequence: TGCAGCGTTGCCCAGACTAGCACGAACCACGAGCAGTACTTC.

This clonotype was counted ten times or more. The chain employs TRBV5-1 and TRBJ2-3; 12 nucleotides match TRBD2. There are 18 residues in the CDR3. J gave up 0 bases and V 4 bases, and 9 bases lay outside the gene matches. The germline gives CDR1 SGHRS, CDR2 YFSETQ. CDR3 DNA sequence: TGCGCCAGCAGCCTGTACAGGACTAGCGGGACTAGCACAGATACGCAGTATTTT. The encoded protein is CASSLYRTSGTSTDTQYF. Looking up the rest from reference TRBV5-1 and TRBJ2-3 gives the full variable domain: KAGVTQTPRYLIKTRGQQVTLSCSPISGHRSVSWYQQTPGQGLQFLFEYFSETQRNKGNFPGRFSGRQFSNSRSEMNVSTLELGDSALYLCASSLYRTSGTSTDTQYFGPGTRLTVL.

This chain links TRBV2 with TRBJ1-5, with D hard to call. Trimming left V 2 bases short and J 4 bases short, with 9 bases between. Germline assignment: CDR1 SNHLY and CDR2 FYNNEI. This CDR3 contains 14 residues. CDR3 region: CASSEREQNQPQHF. CDR3 sequence (DNA): TGTGCCAGCAGTGAAAGGGAGCAGAATCAGCCCCAGCATTTT.

This clonotype occurred many times. The chain links TRBV7-6 to TRBJ2-3; D not resolved. Trimming removed 5 bases from V and 7 bases from J, with 10 bases in between. The CDR3 is 12 residues long. Germline CDR1 and CDR2: SGHVS and FNYEAQ. CDR3 sequence reads: CASSTRSNTQYF. CDR3 bases: TGTGCCAGCAGCACCCGCTCAAATACGCAGTATTTT.

This sequence joins TRBV7-9 and TRBJ2-7, with D uncertain. This CDR3 has 14 residues. Germline lookup yields CDR1 SEHNR and CDR2 FQNEAQ (reference sequence). V was trimmed by 6 bases and J by 5 bases, leaving 17 bases between them. In DNA form, the CDR3 reads TGTGCCAGCAGTTCTACCTCGGGTGTGAACGAGCAGTACTTC. Amino acids: CASSSTSGVNEQYF.

There are a few counts of this clonotype. Written as DNA, the CDR3 is TGTGCCAGCAGTTTAATAGGAGGTACGCAGTATTTT. Its protein is CASSLIGGTQYF. The J gene is TRBJ2-3, the V gene TRBV12-3 or TRBV12-4, with D perhaps matching TRBD2 (5 bases). Trimming removed 2 bases from V and 8 bases from J, with 8 bases in between. The CDR3 runs 12 residues.

In its sample, this clonotype was seen many times. The chain employs TRBV7-9 and TRBJ2-1, with D perhaps assigned TRBD1 or TRBD2 (6 bases each). The V gene lost 3 bases and the J gene lost 7 bases, with 16 bases spanning the gap. Germline V gene lookup returns CDR1 SEHNR and CDR2 FQNEAQ (reference sequence). The CDR3 runs to 15 residues. The DNA for the CDR3 is TGTGCCAGCAGCTTCAGGGGACTGGAAGTTAATGAGCAGTTCTTC. Its protein is CASSFRGLEVNEQFF.

This clonotype was counted between two and nine times. V and J are TRBV27 and TRBJ1-2; weak D call: TRBD1 (6 bases). Looked up from germline, CDR1 is MNHEY and CDR2 is SMNVEV (reference sequence). Trimming pared 3 bases from V and 6 bases from J, leaving 14 bases between. This CDR3 is 14 amino acids long. Here the CDR3 reads CASSLAGARDGYTF. CDR3 coding DNA: TGTGCCAGCAGTTTGGCAGGGGCAAGGGATGGCTACACCTTC.

In this sample, this clonotype turned up many times. The chain uses TRBV7-2 and TRBJ2-3; D unresolved. The germline gives CDR1 SGHTA, CDR2 FQGNSA. V was cut by 1 base and J by 4 bases, with 6 bases left in between. CDR3 length equals 13 residues. The CDR3 bases are TGTGCCAGCAGCTTAGAGGTCGCAGATACGCAGTATTTT. Translation: CASSLEVADTQYF.

The genes are TRBV6-2 or TRBV6-3 and TRBJ2-7, with 8 nucleotides matching TRBD1. This CDR3 spans 14 amino acids. Germline V gives CDR1 MNHEY, CDR2 SVGEGT. V gave up 6 bases and J gave up 0 bases; unmatched junction bases: 4. The CDR3 bases are TGTGCCAGCAGACGACAGGGGCTCTCCTACGAGCAGTACTTC. Protein sequence: CASRRQGLSYEQYF.

This chain connects TRBV19 to TRBJ1-1; the D gene is possibly TRBD1 (6 bases). Trimming cost V 3 bases and J 0 bases, with 17 bases left between them. Per germline, CDR1 LNHDA and CDR2 SQIVND (reference sequence). The CDR3 sequence is 17 residues long. CDR3 in DNA: TGTGCCAGTAGTATTCACGGGACAAACGATATGAACACTGAAGCTTTCTTT. Its translation: CASSIHGTNDMNTEAFF.

This clonotype was seen repeatedly, ten times or more. V usage is TRBV20-1 and J usage is TRBJ1-1; no clear D. The CDR3 runs to 14 residues. Trimming shortened V by 6 bases and J by 4 bases, and 18 bases separated the two germline ends. Germline V gives CDR1 DFQATT, CDR2 SNEGSKA (reference sequence). The DNA for the CDR3 is TGCAGTGCCCGAGGATGGTCGCGGATCACTGAAGCTTTCTTT. Translation: CSARGWSRITEAFF.